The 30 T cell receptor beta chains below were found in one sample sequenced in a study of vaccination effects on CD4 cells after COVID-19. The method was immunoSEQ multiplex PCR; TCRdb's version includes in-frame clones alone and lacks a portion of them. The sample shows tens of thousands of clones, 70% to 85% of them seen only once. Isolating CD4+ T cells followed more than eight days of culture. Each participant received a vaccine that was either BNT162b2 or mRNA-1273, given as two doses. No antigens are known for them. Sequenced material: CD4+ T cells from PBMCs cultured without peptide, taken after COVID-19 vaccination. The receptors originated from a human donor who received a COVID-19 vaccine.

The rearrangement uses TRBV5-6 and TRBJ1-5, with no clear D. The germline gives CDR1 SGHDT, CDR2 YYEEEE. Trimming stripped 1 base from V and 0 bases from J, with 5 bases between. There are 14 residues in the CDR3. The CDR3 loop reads CASSLRASNQPQHF. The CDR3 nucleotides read TGTGCCAGCAGCTTGCGAGCTAGCAATCAGCCCCAGCATTTT.

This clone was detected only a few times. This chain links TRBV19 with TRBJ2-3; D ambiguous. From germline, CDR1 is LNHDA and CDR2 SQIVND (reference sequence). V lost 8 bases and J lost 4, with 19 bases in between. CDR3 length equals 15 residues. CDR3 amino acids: CASAGSQRLSDTQYF. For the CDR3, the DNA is TGTGCCAGTGCCGGGTCACAGAGGCTGTCAGATACGCAGTATTTT.

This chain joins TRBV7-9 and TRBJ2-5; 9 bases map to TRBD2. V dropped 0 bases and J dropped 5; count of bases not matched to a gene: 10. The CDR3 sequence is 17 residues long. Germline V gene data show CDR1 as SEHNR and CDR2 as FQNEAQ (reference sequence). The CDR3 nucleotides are TGTGCCAGCAGCTTAGCGAAGTCAGCGGGGGGTGCCGAGACCCAGTACTTC. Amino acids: CASSLAKSAGGAETQYF. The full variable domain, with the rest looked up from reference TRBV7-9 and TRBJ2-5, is DTGVSQNPRHKITKRGQNVTFRCDPISEHNRLYWYRQTLGQGPEFLTYFQNEAQLEKSRLLSDRFSAERPKGSFSTLEIQRTEQGDSAMYLCASSLAKSAGGAETQYFGPGTRLLVL.

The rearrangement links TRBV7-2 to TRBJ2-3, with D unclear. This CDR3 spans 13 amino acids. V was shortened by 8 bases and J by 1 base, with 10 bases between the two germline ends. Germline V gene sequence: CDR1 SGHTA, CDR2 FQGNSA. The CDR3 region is CASGVSRTDTQYF. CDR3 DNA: TGTGCCAGCGGCGTATCACGCACAGATACGCAGTATTTT.

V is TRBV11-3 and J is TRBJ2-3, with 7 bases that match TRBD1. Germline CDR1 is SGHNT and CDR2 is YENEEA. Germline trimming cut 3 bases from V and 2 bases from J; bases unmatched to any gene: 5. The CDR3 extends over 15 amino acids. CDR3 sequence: CASSFKGADTDTQYF. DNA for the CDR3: TGTGCCAGCAGCTTTAAGGGGGCAGACACAGATACGCAGTATTTT.

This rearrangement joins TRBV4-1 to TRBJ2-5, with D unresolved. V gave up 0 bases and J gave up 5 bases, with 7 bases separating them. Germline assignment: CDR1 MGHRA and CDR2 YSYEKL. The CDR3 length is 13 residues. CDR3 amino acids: CASSQEIRETQYF. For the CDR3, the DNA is TGCGCCAGCAGCCAAGAGATTCGGGAGACCCAGTACTTC.

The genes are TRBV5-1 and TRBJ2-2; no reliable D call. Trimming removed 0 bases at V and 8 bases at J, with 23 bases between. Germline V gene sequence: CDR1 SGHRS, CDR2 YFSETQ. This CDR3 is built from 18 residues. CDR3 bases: TGCGCCAGCAGCTTGGCCTTTTCCTCTGGCGCGTCGTGGGGGGAGCTGTTTTTT. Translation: CASSLAFSSGASWGELFF.

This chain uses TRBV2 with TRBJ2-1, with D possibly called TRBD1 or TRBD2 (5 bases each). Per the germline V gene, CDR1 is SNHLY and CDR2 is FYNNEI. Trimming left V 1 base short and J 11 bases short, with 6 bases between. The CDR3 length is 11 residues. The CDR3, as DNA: TGTGCCAGCAGTGAAGAGGGACAGCAGTTCTTC. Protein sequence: CASSEEGQQFF. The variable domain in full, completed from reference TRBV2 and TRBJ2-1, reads EPEVTQTPSHQVTQMGQEVILRCVPISNHLYFYWYRQILGQKVEFLVSFYNNEISEKSEIFDDQFSVERPDGSNFTLKIRSTKLEDSAMYFCASSEEGQQFFGPGTRLTVL.

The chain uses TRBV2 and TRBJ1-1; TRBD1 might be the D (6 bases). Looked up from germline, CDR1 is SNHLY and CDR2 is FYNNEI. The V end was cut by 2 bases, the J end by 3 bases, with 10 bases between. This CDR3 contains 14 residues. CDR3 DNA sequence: TGTGCCAGCAGTGAAACTTCAGGGGACACTGAAGCTTTCTTT. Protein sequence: CASSETSGDTEAFF.

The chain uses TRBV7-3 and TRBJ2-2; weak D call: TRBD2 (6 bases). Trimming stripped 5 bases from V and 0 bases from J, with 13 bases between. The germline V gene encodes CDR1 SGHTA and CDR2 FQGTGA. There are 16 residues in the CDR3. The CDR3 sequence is CASSPPGGSNTGELFF. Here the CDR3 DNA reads TGTGCCAGCAGCCCACCCGGGGGATCGAACACCGGGGAGCTGTTTTTT.

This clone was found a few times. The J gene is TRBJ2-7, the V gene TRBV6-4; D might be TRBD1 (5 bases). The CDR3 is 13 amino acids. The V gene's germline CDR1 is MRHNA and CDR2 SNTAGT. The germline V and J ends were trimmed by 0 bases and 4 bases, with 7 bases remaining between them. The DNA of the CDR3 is TGTGCCAGCAGTGACTCGACAGCGTACGAGCAGTACGTC. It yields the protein CASSDSTAYEQYV.

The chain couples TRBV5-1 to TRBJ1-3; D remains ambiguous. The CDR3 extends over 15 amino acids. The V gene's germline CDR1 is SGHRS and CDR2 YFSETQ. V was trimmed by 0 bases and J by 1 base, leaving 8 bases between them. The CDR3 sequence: CASSLDSISGNTIYF. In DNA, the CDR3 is TGCGCCAGCAGCTTGGACAGTATATCTGGAAACACCATATATTTT.

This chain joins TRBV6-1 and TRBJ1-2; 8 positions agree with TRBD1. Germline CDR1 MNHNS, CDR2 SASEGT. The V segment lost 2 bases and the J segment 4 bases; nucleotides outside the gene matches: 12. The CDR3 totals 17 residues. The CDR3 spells CASSENSGTGSIYGYTF. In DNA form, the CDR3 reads TGTGCCAGCAGTGAAAATTCCGGGACAGGAAGTATCTATGGCTACACCTTC.

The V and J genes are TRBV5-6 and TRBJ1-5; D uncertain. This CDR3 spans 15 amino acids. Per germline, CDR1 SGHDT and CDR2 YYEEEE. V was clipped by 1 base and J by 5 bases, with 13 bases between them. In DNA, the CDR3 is TGTGCCAGCAGCTTGAAAAACCAGGAGCATCAGCCCCAGCATTTT. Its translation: CASSLKNQEHQPQHF.

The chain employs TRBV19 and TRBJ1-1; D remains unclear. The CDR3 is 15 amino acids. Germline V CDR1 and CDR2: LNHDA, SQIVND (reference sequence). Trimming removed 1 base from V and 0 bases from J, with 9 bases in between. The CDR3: CASSIGHYLNTEAFF. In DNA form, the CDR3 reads TGTGCCAGTAGTATAGGACATTATCTGAACACTGAAGCTTTCTTT.

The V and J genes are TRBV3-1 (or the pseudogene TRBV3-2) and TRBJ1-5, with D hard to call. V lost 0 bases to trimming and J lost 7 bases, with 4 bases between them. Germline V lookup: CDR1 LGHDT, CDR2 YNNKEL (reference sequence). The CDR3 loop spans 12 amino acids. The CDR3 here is CASSQEGQPQHF. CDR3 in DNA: TGTGCCAGCAGCCAAGAGGGACAGCCCCAGCATTTT.

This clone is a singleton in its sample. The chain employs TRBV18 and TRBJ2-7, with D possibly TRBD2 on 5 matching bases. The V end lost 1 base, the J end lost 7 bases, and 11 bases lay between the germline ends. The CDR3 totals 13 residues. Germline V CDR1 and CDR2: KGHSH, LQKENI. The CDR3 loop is CASSPLMRGEQYV. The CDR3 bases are TGTGCCAGCTCACCACTTATGAGAGGGGAGCAGTACGTC.

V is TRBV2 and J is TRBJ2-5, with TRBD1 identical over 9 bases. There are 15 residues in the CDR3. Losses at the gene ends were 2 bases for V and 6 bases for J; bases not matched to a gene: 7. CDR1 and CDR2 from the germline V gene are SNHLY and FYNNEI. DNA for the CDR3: TGTGCCAGCAGTGAAAAGTGGGACAGGGCAAAGACCCAGTACTTC. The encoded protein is CASSEKWDRAKTQYF.

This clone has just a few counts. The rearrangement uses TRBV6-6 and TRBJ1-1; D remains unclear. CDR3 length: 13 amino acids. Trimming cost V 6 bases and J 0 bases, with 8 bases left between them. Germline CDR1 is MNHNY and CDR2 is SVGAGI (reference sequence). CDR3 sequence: CASSHLMNTEAFF. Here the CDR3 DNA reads TGTGCCAGCAGCCACCTAATGAACACTGAAGCTTTCTTT.

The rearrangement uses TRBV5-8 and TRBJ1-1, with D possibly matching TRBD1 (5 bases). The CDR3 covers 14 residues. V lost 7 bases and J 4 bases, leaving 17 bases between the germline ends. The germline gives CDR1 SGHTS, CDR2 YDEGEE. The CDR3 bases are TGTGCCAGCCCAACAGGCCGGGATAGCACTGAAGCTTTCTTT. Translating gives CASPTGRDSTEAFF.

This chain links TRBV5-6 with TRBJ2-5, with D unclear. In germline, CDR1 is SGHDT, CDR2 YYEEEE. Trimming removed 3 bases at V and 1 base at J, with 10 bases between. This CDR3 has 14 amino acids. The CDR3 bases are TGTGCCAGCAGCTATGGACGGTCCCAAGAGACCCAGTACTTC. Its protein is CASSYGRSQETQYF.

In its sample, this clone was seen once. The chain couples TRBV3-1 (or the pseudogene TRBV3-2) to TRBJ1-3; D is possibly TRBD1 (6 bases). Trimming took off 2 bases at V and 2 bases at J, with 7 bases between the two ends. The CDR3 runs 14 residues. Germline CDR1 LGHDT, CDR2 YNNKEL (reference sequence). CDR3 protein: CASSQTGTGNTIYF. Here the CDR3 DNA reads TGTGCCAGCAGCCAAACAGGGACTGGAAACACCATATATTTT.

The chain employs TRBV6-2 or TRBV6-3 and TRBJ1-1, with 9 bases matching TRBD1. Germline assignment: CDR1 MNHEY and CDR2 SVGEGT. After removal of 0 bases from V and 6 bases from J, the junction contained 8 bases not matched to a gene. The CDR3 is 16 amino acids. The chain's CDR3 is CASSYSPGQGRPEAFF. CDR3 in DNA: TGTGCCAGCAGTTACTCCCCGGGACAGGGTCGCCCTGAAGCTTTCTTT.

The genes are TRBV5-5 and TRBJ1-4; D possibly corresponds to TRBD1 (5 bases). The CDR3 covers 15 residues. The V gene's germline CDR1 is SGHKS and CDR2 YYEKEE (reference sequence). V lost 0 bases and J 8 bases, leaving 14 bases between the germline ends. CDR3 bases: TGTGCCAGCAGCTTGGAGGGGATAGGGGCGGAAAAACTGTTTTTT. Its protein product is CASSLEGIGAEKLFF. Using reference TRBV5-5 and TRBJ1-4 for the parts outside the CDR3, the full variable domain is DAGVTQSPTHLIKTRGQQVTLRCSPISGHKSVSWYQQVLGQGPQFIFQYYEKEERGRGNFPDRFSARQFPNYSSELNVNALLLGDSALYLCASSLEGIGAEKLFFGSGTQLSVL.

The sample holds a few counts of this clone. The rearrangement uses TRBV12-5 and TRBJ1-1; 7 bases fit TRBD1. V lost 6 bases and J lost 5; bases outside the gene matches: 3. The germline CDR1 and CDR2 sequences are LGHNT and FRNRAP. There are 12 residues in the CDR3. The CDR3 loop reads CASGGGRTEAFF. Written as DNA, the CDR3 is TGTGCTAGTGGAGGGGGCCGGACTGAAGCTTTCTTT.

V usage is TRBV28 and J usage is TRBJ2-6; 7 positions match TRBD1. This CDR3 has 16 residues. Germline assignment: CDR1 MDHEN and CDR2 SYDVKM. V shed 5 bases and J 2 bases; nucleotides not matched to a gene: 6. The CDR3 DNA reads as TGTGCCAGCAGTACGCGGACAGGCCCTGGGGCCAACGTCCTGACTTTC. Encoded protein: CASSTRTGPGANVLTF. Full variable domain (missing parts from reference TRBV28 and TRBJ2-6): DVKVTQSSRYLVKRTGEKVFLECVQDMDHENMFWYRQDPGLGLRLIYFSYDVKMKEKGDIPEGYSVSREKKERFSLILESASTNQTSMYLCASSTRTGPGANVLTFGAGSRLTVL.

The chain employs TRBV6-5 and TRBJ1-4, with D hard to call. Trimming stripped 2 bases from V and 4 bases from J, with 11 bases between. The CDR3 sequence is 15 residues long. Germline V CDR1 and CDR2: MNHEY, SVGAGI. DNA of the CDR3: TGTGCCAGCAGTTACCGCGGTTGGATTAATGAAAAACTGTTTTTT. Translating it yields CASSYRGWINEKLFF.

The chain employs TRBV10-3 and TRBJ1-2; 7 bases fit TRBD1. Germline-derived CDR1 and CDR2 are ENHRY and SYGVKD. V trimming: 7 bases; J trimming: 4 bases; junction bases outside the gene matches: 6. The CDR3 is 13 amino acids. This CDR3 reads CAITSGTVYGYTF. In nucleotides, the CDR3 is TGTGCCATCACTTCCGGGACAGTCTATGGCTACACCTTC.

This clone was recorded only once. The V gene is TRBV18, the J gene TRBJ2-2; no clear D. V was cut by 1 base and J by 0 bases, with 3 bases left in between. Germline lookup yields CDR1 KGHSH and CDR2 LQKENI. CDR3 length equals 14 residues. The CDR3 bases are TGTGCCAGCTCACCACAGTCGAACACCGGGGAGCTGTTTTTT. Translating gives CASSPQSNTGELFF. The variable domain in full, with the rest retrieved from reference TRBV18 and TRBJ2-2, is NAGVMQNPRHLVRRRGQEARLRCSPMKGHSHVYWYRQLPEEGLKFMVYLQKENIIDESGMPKERFSAEFPKEGPSILRIQQVVRGDSAAYFCASSPQSNTGELFFGEGSRLTVL.

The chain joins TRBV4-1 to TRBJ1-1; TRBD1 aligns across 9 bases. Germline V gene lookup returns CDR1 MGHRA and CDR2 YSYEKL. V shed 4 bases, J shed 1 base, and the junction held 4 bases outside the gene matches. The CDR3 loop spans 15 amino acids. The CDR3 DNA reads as TGCGCCAGCAGCCCGGACAGGGGAACGAACACTGAAGCTTTCTTT. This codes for CASSPDRGTNTEAFF.